The 4 T cell receptor beta chains reported below all come from one sample, sequenced in a study of CD4 T cells in relation to SARS-CoV-2 and coronaviruses. The unexposed donors gave CD4+ T cells in about 2011-2019, prior to COVID-19. After about 10 days of culture, CD4+ T cells were isolated. The antigens these receptors bind are not known. TCRdb keeps only in-frame clones here, not all; method: immunoSEQ multiplex PCR. The repertoire holds 22,000 or so clones, with more than 60% as singletons. The sample consisted of CD4+ T cells from PBMCs, cultured in vitro. These receptor sequences come from a human donor in good health.

This clone was seen a few times. The V gene is TRBV6-5, the J gene TRBJ1-2; possible D gene TRBD1, 5 bases. This CDR3 is built from 13 residues. V gave up 8 bases and J gave up 2 bases, with 12 bases separating them. Looked up from germline, CDR1 is MNHEY and CDR2 is SVGAGI. Here the CDR3 DNA reads TGTGCCAGCCGCCCTGGGGGGAACTATGGCTACACCTTC. The encoded protein is CASRPGGNYGYTF.

V usage is TRBV9 and J usage is TRBJ2-2, with D possibly TRBD1 on 5 matching bases. Trimming pared 5 bases from V and 6 bases from J, leaving 14 bases between. Germline V CDR1 and CDR2: SGDLS, YYNGEE. The CDR3 runs 14 residues. CDR3 in amino acids: CASRPIGAAGELFF. The CDR3 DNA sequence: TGTGCCAGCAGACCTATAGGGGCCGCCGGGGAGCTGTTTTTT. The complete variable domain, with remaining parts taken from reference TRBV9 and TRBJ2-2, reads DSGVTQTPKHLITATGQRVTLRCSPRSGDLSVYWYQQSLDQGLQFLIQYYNGEERAKGNILERFSAQQFPDLHSELNLSSLELGDSALYFCASRPIGAAGELFFGEGSRLTVL.

V is TRBV20-1 and J is TRBJ1-3; the D gene is possibly TRBD1 (5 bases). The length of the CDR3 is 13 residues. Germline V gene sequence: CDR1 DFQATT, CDR2 SNEGSKA (reference sequence). The V end was cut by 3 bases, the J end by 3 bases, with 9 bases between. CDR3 nucleotides: TGCAGTGCTAGTTCGGGGGGTGGAAACACCATATATTTT. Protein: CSASSGGGNTIYF.

The chain recombines TRBV18 with TRBJ2-7; TRBD1 aligns across 9 bases. The ends lost 3 bases at V and 4 bases at J; junction bases unmatched: 7. The CDR3 covers 15 residues. Germline V gives CDR1 KGHSH, CDR2 LQKENI. The CDR3 sequence: CASSPPTGGLYEQYF. CDR3 nucleotides: TGTGCCAGCTCACCGCCGACAGGGGGTCTATACGAGCAGTACTTC.